Listed here are 25 T cell receptor beta chains from one sample, sequenced in a study of resident and recirculating memory T cells in vitiligo. Sequenced by immunoSEQ multiplex PCR; TCRdb stores in-frame clones only, minus some. This table has around 70,000 clones, roughly nine tenths appearing once. Sequencing was done on a sample of blood. These receptors originate from a male donor with vitiligo.

This clone was picked up one time. The J gene is TRBJ1-2, the V gene TRBV9, with D hard to call. The germline V gene encodes CDR1 SGDLS and CDR2 YYNGEE. This CDR3 comprises 15 residues. The V gene lost 1 base and the J gene lost 4 bases, with 14 bases spanning the gap. As DNA, the CDR3 is TGTGCCAGCAGCGTAAACAACGGAGGAGGCTATGGCTACACCTTC. It encodes CASSVNNGGGYGYTF.

This chain uses TRBV10-3 with TRBJ1-4, with 9 bases matching TRBD1. The CDR3 totals 15 residues. CDR1 ENHRY and CDR2 SYGVKD come from the germline V gene. V dropped 3 bases and J dropped 5; count of bases not matched to a gene: 4. The CDR3 sequence: CAISDGTGSNEKLFF. The DNA of the CDR3 is TGTGCCATCAGTGATGGGACAGGGAGCAATGAAAAACTGTTTTTT.

With respect to this clone: This sample also contains other DNA sequences that code for the same CDR3. This chain uses TRBV6-5 with TRBJ2-3, with 7 positions matching TRBD2. V shed 0 bases and J 3 bases; nucleotides not matched to a gene: 0. Germline V gene lookup returns CDR1 MNHEY and CDR2 SVGAGI. The CDR3 totals 14 residues. The CDR3 coding sequence is TGTGCCAGCAGTTACTCGGGAGGGACAGATACGCAGTATTTT. It codes for CASSYSGGTDTQYF.

The rearrangement uses TRBV6-1 and TRBJ1-3, with a weak D call TRBD1 (5 bases). This CDR3 region has 14 residues. V was cut by 11 bases and J by 1 base, with 15 bases left in between. CDR1 is MNHNS and CDR2 is SASEGT in the germline V gene. CDR3 bases: TGTGCCGGATCCACAGGTCTTTCTGGAAACACCATATATTTT. Protein: CAGSTGLSGNTIYF.

V usage is TRBV15 and J usage is TRBJ1-2; TRBD1 matches 9 bases. Germline V gives CDR1 LNHNV, CDR2 YYDKDF (reference sequence). V dropped 5 bases and J dropped 8; count of bases not matched to a gene: 9. The CDR3 loop spans 14 amino acids. The CDR3 region has the DNA TGTGCCACCAGCGACCCAGGGACAGGGCCGGGCTACACCTTC. The encoded protein is CATSDPGTGPGYTF.

This clone was seen a single time. The chain couples TRBV28 to TRBJ1-4, with 8 bases identical to TRBD1. Germline-derived CDR1 and CDR2 are MDHEN and SYDVKM. V was clipped by 5 bases and J by 2 bases; unmatched bases: 10. The CDR3 length is 17 residues. CDR3 nucleotides: TGTGCCAGCAGTCAAACGCCAGGGGGCCCCACTAATGAAAAACTGTTTTTT. This gives the protein CASSQTPGGPTNEKLFF. Full variable domain (outside the CDR3, taken from reference TRBV28 and TRBJ1-4): DVKVTQSSRYLVKRTGEKVFLECVQDMDHENMFWYRQDPGLGLRLIYFSYDVKMKEKGDIPEGYSVSREKKERFSLILESASTNQTSMYLCASSQTPGGPTNEKLFFGSGTQLSVL.

The chain uses TRBV5-8 and TRBJ2-6, with a weak D call TRBD2 (5 bases). V shed 2 bases and J shed 4 bases, with 10 bases lying between them. This CDR3 is built from 15 residues. The germline CDR1 and CDR2 sequences are SGHTS and YDEGEE. This CDR3 reads CASSFVATGANVLTF. DNA of the CDR3: TGTGCCAGCAGCTTCGTAGCGACCGGGGCCAACGTCCTGACTTTC.

The genes are TRBV19 and TRBJ2-5; 7 bases are a match to TRBD1. J gave up 2 bases and V 9 bases, and 6 bases lay outside the gene matches. Per germline, CDR1 LNHDA and CDR2 SQIVND (reference sequence). This CDR3 has 13 residues. The CDR3 nucleotides read TGTGCCAGCGGCGCAGGGGGACAAGAGACCCAGTACTTC. It translates to CASGAGGQETQYF.

V is TRBV7-9 and J is TRBJ2-7; 7 bases match TRBD2. V was clipped by 1 base and J by 5 bases; unmatched bases: 5. CDR3 length: 14 amino acids. CDR1 is SEHNR and CDR2 is FQNEAQ in the germline V gene (reference sequence). CDR3 amino acids: CASSLGLAAHEQYF. The DNA of the CDR3 is TGTGCCAGCAGCTTAGGGCTAGCGGCCCACGAGCAGTACTTC.

This sequence joins TRBV19 and TRBJ1-2; D is undetermined. The V end was cut by 3 bases, the J end by 2 bases, with 16 bases between. CDR1 and CDR2 from the germline V gene are LNHDA and SQIVND (reference sequence). This CDR3 spans 16 amino acids. The CDR3 loop is CASSMVQPGGNYGYTF. CDR3 coding DNA: TGTGCCAGTAGTATGGTACAGCCAGGTGGAAACTATGGCTACACCTTC.

CDR3 sequence (DNA): TGTGCCTGGAGTGTACGAGACAGGGGCAATGAGCAGTTCTTC. Its protein is CAWSVRDRGNEQFF. The chain has TRBV30 and TRBJ2-1; TRBD1 aligns across 8 bases. This CDR3 contains 14 residues. The V gene end was trimmed by 0 bases and the J gene end by 6 bases; junction bases not matched to a gene: 4. Germline-derived CDR1 and CDR2 are GTSNPN and SVGIG (reference sequence).

The chain employs TRBV27 and TRBJ1-1; 9 bases fit TRBD1. V lost 6 bases and J lost 3; bases outside the gene matches: 11. The germline CDR1 and CDR2 sequences are MNHEY and SMNVEV (reference sequence). The CDR3 sequence is 16 residues long. DNA of the CDR3: TGTGCCAGCAGGCCTACCGGGACAGGGTTATACACTGAAGCTTTCTTT. Translating it yields CASRPTGTGLYTEAFF.

The DNA of the CDR3 is TGCGCCAGCAGCCAAGAAGGGCTCAGGGGCAATGAGCAGTTCTTC. This codes for CASSQEGLRGNEQFF. The rearrangement joins TRBV4-1 to TRBJ2-1, with D possibly matching TRBD1 (6 bases). The CDR3 is made up of 15 amino acids. The germline gives CDR1 MGHRA, CDR2 YSYEKL. The V end was cut by 0 bases, the J end by 6 bases, with 12 bases between.

The chain recombines TRBV6-1 with TRBJ1-5; 8 bases are a match to TRBD1. Germline values: CDR1 MNHNS, CDR2 SASEGT. CDR3 length: 16 residues. V lost 1 base to trimming and J lost 2 bases; unmatched junction nucleotides: 4. CDR3 coding DNA: TGTGCCAGCAGTGAAGAGGAGGGACAGGGCAATCAGCCCCAGCATTTT. Protein product: CASSEEEGQGNQPQHF.

The chain carries TRBV30 and TRBJ1-4; no clear D gene. The CDR3 has 15 residues. Per the germline V gene, CDR1 is GTSNPN and CDR2 is SVGIG (reference sequence). Trimming cost V 0 bases and J 0 bases, with 8 bases left between them. CDR3 residues: CAWSVRLPTNEKLFF. As DNA, the CDR3 is TGTGCCTGGAGTGTACGCCTACCAACTAATGAAAAACTGTTTTTT.

In this sample, this clone turned up once. The chain uses TRBV4-3 and TRBJ2-6; tentatively, D is TRBD2 (5 bases). V lost 0 bases and J lost 0, with 15 bases in between. Germline-derived CDR1 and CDR2 are LGHNA and YSLEER. The CDR3 is made up of 19 amino acids. The DNA of the CDR3 is TGCGCCAGCAGCCAAGATCCTCCCCGGACTCTCTCTGGGGCCAACGTCCTGACTTTC. Amino acid sequence: CASSQDPPRTLSGANVLTF.

Written as DNA, the CDR3 is TGTGCCAGCAGCTTAGATGTGCCTAACAATGAGCAGTTCTTC. This sequence encodes CASSLDVPNNEQFF. This chain links TRBV7-2 with TRBJ2-1; D unclear. There are 14 residues in the CDR3. The germline V gene encodes CDR1 SGHTA and CDR2 FQGNSA. V shed 1 base and J shed 5 bases, with 9 bases lying between them.

The rearrangement uses TRBV28 and TRBJ1-2; the D gene is possibly TRBD1 (6 bases). Germline V gene sequence: CDR1 MDHEN, CDR2 SYDVKM. V was pared by 7 bases and J by 4 bases, with 13 bases between. This CDR3 comprises 13 residues. The CDR3 DNA reads TGTGCCAGCACCCGAAGGGGGGGCTATGGCTACACCTTC. This encodes CASTRRGGYGYTF.

J is TRBJ1-5 and V is TRBV18, with TRBD1 as a possible D gene (6 bases). Germline V gives CDR1 KGHSH, CDR2 LQKENI. The CDR3 loop spans 16 amino acids. V lost 2 bases and J lost 2, with 13 bases in between. This chain's CDR3 is CASSPDVNRGNQPQHF. The CDR3 bases are TGTGCCAGCTCACCAGACGTCAACAGGGGCAATCAGCCCCAGCATTTT.

The V gene is TRBV5-6, the J gene TRBJ2-7, with 9 bases lining up with TRBD1. The CDR3 length is 15 residues. Losses at the gene ends were 4 bases for V and 3 bases for J; bases not matched to a gene: 8. Germline V lookup: CDR1 SGHDT, CDR2 YYEEEE. The CDR3 here is CASSPGQGIFYEQYF. The CDR3 nucleotides read TGTGCCAGCAGCCCCGGACAGGGGATATTCTACGAGCAGTACTTC.

This chain joins TRBV11-2 and TRBJ2-7; the D gene is possibly TRBD1 (5 bases). Germline CDR1 is SGHAT and CDR2 is FQNNGV. V was pared by 5 bases and J by 0 bases, with 23 bases between. The CDR3 has 18 amino acids. The CDR3 is CASSEGVRVQTSSYEQYF. The DNA for the CDR3 is TGTGCCAGCAGCGAAGGGGTCCGAGTCCAGACCAGCTCCTACGAGCAGTACTTC.

The genes are TRBV29-1 and TRBJ2-1; 9 bases fit TRBD1. V lost 1 base and J lost 2; bases outside the gene matches: 6. This CDR3 is built from 16 residues. The germline CDR1 and CDR2 sequences are SQVTM and ANQGSEA. The CDR3 DNA reads TGCAGCGTTGAAGGCCAAGACAGGGGGACCTACAATGAGCAGTTCTTC. Its protein is CSVEGQDRGTYNEQFF.

The rearrangement joins TRBV5-6 to TRBJ1-6, with 9 nucleotides matching TRBD1. V shed 4 bases and J 10 bases; nucleotides not matched to a gene: 15. The CDR3 covers 17 residues. CDR1 is SGHDT, CDR2 YYEEEE, per germline. CDR3 region: CASSPYSTGTGRSPLHF. The CDR3 DNA is TGTGCCAGCAGCCCTTATTCGACCGGGACAGGGAGGTCACCCCTCCACTTT.

The chain has TRBV2 and TRBJ1-6; weak D call: TRBD1 (5 bases). V was cut by 3 bases and J by 7 bases, with 7 bases left in between. This CDR3 has 13 residues. Germline-derived CDR1 and CDR2 are SNHLY and FYNNEI. The CDR3 spells CASSETENSPLHF. CDR3 DNA sequence: TGTGCCAGCAGTGAGACAGAAAATTCACCCCTCCACTTT.

This clone was picked up one time. The chain employs TRBV7-8 and TRBJ1-6; possibly TRBD1 for D (5 bases). Germline V lookup: CDR1 SGHVS, CDR2 FQNEAQ. The CDR3 sequence is 15 residues long. Trimming cost V 1 base and J 8 bases, with 12 bases left between them. The CDR3 DNA sequence: TGTGCCAGCAGCTTAGTTCTACCGGGGGATTCACCCCTCCACTTT. Encoded protein: CASSLVLPGDSPLHF.